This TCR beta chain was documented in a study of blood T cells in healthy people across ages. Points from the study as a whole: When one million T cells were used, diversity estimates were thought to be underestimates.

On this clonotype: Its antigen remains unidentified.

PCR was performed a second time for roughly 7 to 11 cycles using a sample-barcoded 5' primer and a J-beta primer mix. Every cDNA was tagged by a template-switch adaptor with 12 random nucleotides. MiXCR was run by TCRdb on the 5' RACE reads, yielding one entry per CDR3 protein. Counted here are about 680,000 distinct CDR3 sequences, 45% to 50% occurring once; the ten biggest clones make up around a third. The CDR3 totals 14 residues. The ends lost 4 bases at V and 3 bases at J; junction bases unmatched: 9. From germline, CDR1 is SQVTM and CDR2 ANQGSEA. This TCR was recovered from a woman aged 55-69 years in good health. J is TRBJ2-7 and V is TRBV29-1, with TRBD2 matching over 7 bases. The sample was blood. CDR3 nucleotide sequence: TGCAGCGTTGTCAGCGGGACTTCCTTCTACGAGCAGTACTTC. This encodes CSVVSGTSFYEQYF.